This entry is about one TCR beta chain. The data stem from a study of OX40 agonist ivuxolimab in advanced cancers. V was clipped by 4 bases and J by 5 bases, with 12 bases between them. Germline values: CDR1 SGDLS, CDR2 YYNGEE. The CDR3 runs to 13 residues. TCRdb keeps only in-frame clones here, not all; method: immunoSEQ multiplex PCR. Counted here are around 83,000 clones, 70% to 85% occurring once; the ten biggest clones make up roughly 6.6%. The receptor was derived from an adult with an advanced solid tumor such as melanoma, head and neck, liver or kidney cancer. The V gene is TRBV9, the J gene TRBJ1-2, with D possibly matching TRBD1 (6 bases). The source was CD4+ or CD8+ T cells sorted from blood, collected in a trial of the OX40 agonist ivuxolimab. Here the CDR3 DNA reads TGTGCCAGCAGCCCGGGGACACCTTATGGCTACACCTTC. This codes for CASSPGTPYGYTF. Combining the CDR3 with reference TRBV9 and TRBJ1-2 gives the whole variable domain DSGVTQTPKHLITATGQRVTLRCSPRSGDLSVYWYQQSLDQGLQFLIQYYNGEERAKGNILERFSAQQFPDLHSELNLSSLELGDSALYFCASSPGTPYGYTFGSGTRLTVV.